These 32 T cell receptor beta chains were sequenced from one sample in a study of technical replicates of blood from a few donors. Sequencing was performed with immunoSEQ multiplex PCR; in TCRdb, only in-frame clones are kept and a portion is missing. The repertoire holds 70,000 to 95,000 clones, with roughly 94% as singletons. The sample comprised T cells isolated from PBMCs. The origin of the receptors is a human donor in good health.

Written as DNA, the CDR3 is TGTGCCAGCAGCTTACAACCCGGGACTAGATACAATGAGCAGTTCTTC. As protein: CASSLQPGTRYNEQFF. The chain couples TRBV11-3 to TRBJ2-1; 8 bases line up with TRBD2. The CDR3 has 16 amino acids. Germline trimming cut 2 bases from V and 4 bases from J; bases unmatched to any gene: 7. Germline assignment: CDR1 SGHNT and CDR2 YENEEA.

This clone occurred once. The chain couples TRBV27 to TRBJ1-2, with 8 bases lining up with TRBD1. The CDR3 is made up of 14 amino acids. Germline V CDR1 and CDR2: MNHEY, SMNVEV (reference sequence). J gave up 5 bases and V 4 bases, and 6 bases lay outside the gene matches. The CDR3 nucleotides are TGTGCCAGCAGTTCCGATGACAGGGGATATGGCTACACCTTC. Residues: CASSSDDRGYGYTF.

This chain connects TRBV6-5 to TRBJ2-3, with 10 bases fitting TRBD1. Germline CDR1 reads MNHEY; CDR2 reads SVGAGI. V gave up 6 bases and J gave up 0 bases; unmatched junction bases: 3. The CDR3 covers 15 residues. CDR3 sequence: CASRRQGASTDTQYF. The CDR3 bases are TGTGCCAGCAGACGACAGGGGGCCAGCACAGATACGCAGTATTTT.

This clone was seen a single time. V and J are TRBV6-4 and TRBJ1-2, with D possibly being TRBD1 (6 bases). V lost 2 bases and J lost 6, with 10 bases in between. Germline V gives CDR1 MRHNA, CDR2 SNTAGT. The CDR3 consists of 13 residues. CDR3 sequence reads: CASSDPGTNGYTF. The CDR3 DNA follows: TGTGCCAGCAGTGACCCCGGGACAAATGGCTACACCTTC.

The chain carries TRBV7-9 and TRBJ2-6; no clear D. CDR3 length: 16 residues. V was pared by 7 bases and J by 0 bases, with 13 bases between. CDR1 and CDR2 from the germline V gene are SEHNR and FQNEAQ (reference sequence). CDR3 nucleotide sequence: TGTGCCAGCATCGGTGACTCCGACTCTGGGGCCAACGTCCTGACTTTC. Its translation: CASIGDSDSGANVLTF.

The chain combines TRBV5-6 with TRBJ2-7; D ambiguous. Germline V gene lookup returns CDR1 SGHDT and CDR2 YYEEEE. The CDR3 loop spans 14 amino acids. Trimming pared 2 bases from V and 2 bases from J, leaving 11 bases between. CDR3 sequence: CASSFGGFTYEQYF. DNA for the CDR3: TGTGCCAGCAGCTTCGGCGGCTTTACCTACGAGCAGTACTTC.

V gene TRBV28 combines with J gene TRBJ2-5; 8 positions match TRBD2. Germline CDR1 is MDHEN and CDR2 is SYDVKM. Trimming took 5 bases from V and 0 from J; bases not matched to a gene: 5. This CDR3 has 15 residues. The CDR3: CASSAGGEYQETQYF. CDR3 DNA: TGTGCCAGCAGTGCCGGGGGGGAATACCAAGAGACCCAGTACTTC.

The chain's CDR3 is CASSVSQTRRDEKLFF. The CDR3, as DNA: TGTGCCAGCAGCGTCTCTCAGACTAGACGTGATGAAAAACTGTTTTTT. V is TRBV9 and J is TRBJ1-4; D gene unclear. CDR1 is SGDLS, CDR2 YYNGEE, per germline. This CDR3 contains 16 residues. The V and J ends lost 2 bases and 6 bases respectively, with 17 bases between them.

V usage is TRBV19 and J usage is TRBJ2-1; 8 bases align to TRBD2. Unmatched junction bases numbered 4, after V lost 3 bases and J lost 9 bases. CDR1 is LNHDA and CDR2 is SQIVND in the germline V gene (reference sequence). The CDR3 runs 13 residues. This CDR3 reads CASSIPAGAEQFF. CDR3 nucleotides: TGTGCCAGTAGTATCCCAGCGGGGGCTGAGCAGTTCTTC.

The chain couples TRBV5-1 to TRBJ2-3; D uncertain. The CDR3 totals 13 residues. Germline assignment: CDR1 SGHRS and CDR2 YFSETQ. Trimming took 5 bases from V and 3 from J, leaving 10 bases between them. The CDR3 DNA reads TGCGCCAGCAGGGCAGCCGGGACAGATACGCAGTATTTT. Amino acid sequence: CASRAAGTDTQYF.

J is TRBJ2-3 and V is TRBV7-9; D remains ambiguous. Between the trimmed V and J ends, which lost 4 bases and 6 bases, there was a span of 17 bases. Germline CDR1 is SEHNR and CDR2 is FQNEAQ (reference sequence). This CDR3 has 15 amino acids. CDR3 nucleotide sequence: TGTGCCAGCAGCTCAGGTGGGCTAATTGCGGATACGCAGTATTTT. It is translated as CASSSGGLIADTQYF.

This clone appeared once. V is TRBV6-4 and J is TRBJ2-1, with 8 positions matching TRBD2. There are 17 residues in the CDR3. Germline CDR1 and CDR2: MRHNA and SNTAGT. With 2 bases clipped from V and 0 bases from J, the junction kept 6 bases outside the gene matches. The CDR3 DNA follows: TGTGCCAGCAGTGACACCCAGCGGGGGAGCTCCTACAATGAGCAGTTCTTC. Translation gives CASSDTQRGSSYNEQFF.

The chain employs TRBV11-2 and TRBJ1-1, with no clear D. CDR1 is SGHAT and CDR2 is FQNNGV in the germline V gene. V was trimmed by 0 bases and J by 6 bases, leaving 8 bases between them. The CDR3 totals 13 residues. CDR3 coding DNA: TGTGCCAGCAGCTTAGATAGACACTCTGAAGCTTTCTTT. Protein product: CASSLDRHSEAFF. Full variable domain (outside the CDR3, taken from reference TRBV11-2 and TRBJ1-1): EAGVAQSPRYKIIEKRQSVAFWCNPISGHATLYWYQQILGQGPKLLIQFQNNGVVDDSQLPKDRFSAERLKGVDSTLKIQPAKLEDSAVYLCASSLDRHSEAFFGQGTRLTVV.

This chain uses TRBV18 with TRBJ1-2; TRBD1 might be the D (5 bases). The CDR3 contains 14 residues. Germline-derived CDR1 and CDR2 are KGHSH and LQKENI. V shed 3 bases and J shed 6 bases, with 14 bases lying between them. CDR3 sequence reads: CASSPDAGINGYTF. The DNA of the CDR3 is TGTGCCAGCTCACCTGATGCAGGGATAAATGGCTACACCTTC.

The rearrangement uses TRBV19 and TRBJ1-4; 7 nucleotides match TRBD1. The CDR3 covers 17 residues. In germline, CDR1 is LNHDA, CDR2 SQIVND (reference sequence). V was pared by 5 bases and J by 0 bases, with 9 bases of the junction left unmatched. The CDR3 DNA reads TGTGCCAGTAGTTCCTTGACAGGGTCCGCAACTAATGAAAAACTGTTTTTT. Translating it yields CASSSLTGSATNEKLFF.

The chain couples TRBV7-3 to TRBJ2-2; TRBD2 agrees at 11 bases. Germline values: CDR1 SGHTA, CDR2 FQGTGA. V lost 5 bases to trimming and J lost 4 bases; unmatched junction nucleotides: 3. The CDR3 loop spans 15 amino acids. CDR3: CASSSSGGGTGELFF. The DNA for the CDR3 is TGTGCCAGCAGCAGTAGCGGGGGGGGCACCGGGGAGCTGTTTTTT. The whole variable domain, remainder taken from reference TRBV7-3 and TRBJ2-2, is GAGVSQTPSNKVTEKGKYVELRCDPISGHTALYWYRQSLGQGPEFLIYFQGTGAADDSGLPNDRFFAVRPEGSVSTLKIQRTERGDSAVYLCASSSSGGGTGELFFGEGSRLTVL.

The rearrangement joins TRBV7-3 to TRBJ2-3, with 11 positions matching TRBD2. V shed 5 bases and J 3 bases; nucleotides not matched to a gene: 7. Germline V gives CDR1 SGHTA, CDR2 FQGTGA. The CDR3 covers 16 residues. The CDR3 spells CASSPGTSGATDTQYF. The DNA for the CDR3 is TGTGCCAGCAGCCCCGGGACTAGCGGTGCGACAGATACGCAGTATTTT.

This clone was observed a single time. The gene calls are TRBV7-7 and TRBJ1-6; 8 bases line up with TRBD1. The CDR3 extends over 16 amino acids. V lost 10 bases and J lost 7; bases outside the gene matches: 15. The germline V gene encodes CDR1 SSHAT and CDR2 FNYEAQ (reference sequence). CDR3 sequence reads: CAKPEGRGRPNSPLHF. As DNA, the CDR3 is TGTGCCAAGCCCGAGGGCAGGGGGCGACCGAATTCACCCCTCCACTTT.

The chain joins TRBV5-1 to TRBJ2-5; 16 bases match TRBD2. CDR3 size: 14 residues. Germline V CDR1 and CDR2: SGHRS, YFSETQ. With V trimmed by 8 bases and J by 7 bases, 5 bases remained unmatched. For the CDR3, the DNA is TGCGCCAGTGGGACTAGCGGGAGGGATACGACCCAGTACTTC. Its protein product is CASGTSGRDTTQYF.

This clone was detected a few times. The chain carries TRBV6-1 and TRBJ2-7, with D possibly matching TRBD2 (6 bases). Germline CDR1 reads MNHNS; CDR2 reads SASEGT. V was cut by 1 base and J by 3 bases, with 10 bases left in between. This CDR3 region has 14 residues. The CDR3 region has the DNA TGTGCCAGCAGTGAAGTGGGGGGTTACTACGAGCAGTACTTC. Protein sequence: CASSEVGGYYEQYF.

The genes are TRBV6-1 and TRBJ2-2; 12 positions agree with TRBD2. The CDR3 consists of 22 residues. Losses at the gene ends were 0 bases for V and 7 bases for J; bases not matched to a gene: 21. Germline V gives CDR1 MNHNS, CDR2 SASEGT. CDR3 sequence: CASSEAVIMILAGGSSGGELFF. The CDR3 DNA sequence: TGTGCCAGCAGTGAAGCTGTGATTATGATTCTAGCGGGAGGGTCCAGTGGCGGGGAGCTGTTTTTT.

The chain joins TRBV2 to TRBJ2-7; D perhaps matches TRBD2 (6 bases). The germline gives CDR1 SNHLY, CDR2 FYNNEI. Trimming stripped 6 bases from V and 4 bases from J, with 13 bases between. This CDR3 has 13 residues. The CDR3 DNA follows: TGTGCCAGCAGCTCGTGGACTACTTACGAGCAGTACTTC. Protein: CASSSWTTYEQYF.

This chain uses TRBV10-3 with TRBJ2-2; no clear D gene. V lost 4 bases, J lost 0 bases, and 6 bases lay in between. The germline CDR1 and CDR2 sequences are ENHRY and SYGVKD. This CDR3 has 14 residues. CDR3 amino acids: CAISAQTNTGELFF. The CDR3 region has the DNA TGTGCCATCAGTGCCCAGACGAACACCGGGGAGCTGTTTTTT.

This chain connects TRBV5-1 to TRBJ2-3; TRBD1 matches 7 bases. This CDR3 is built from 14 residues. The germline V gene has CDR1 SGHRS and CDR2 YFSETQ. V was pared by 0 bases and J by 4 bases, with 2 bases of the junction left unmatched. The CDR3 nucleotides read TGCGCCAGCAGCTTGGGTCAGGGGGCAGATACGCAGTATTTT. Its translation is CASSLGQGADTQYF.

The rearrangement links TRBV7-8 to TRBJ1-2; TRBD1 matches 12 bases. Looked up from germline, CDR1 is SGHVS and CDR2 is FQNEAQ. This CDR3 region has 17 residues. V lost 1 base, J lost 4 bases, and 7 bases stayed unmatched. The CDR3: CASSLGTGTGGFYGYTF. CDR3 in DNA: TGTGCCAGCAGCTTAGGAACCGGGACAGGGGGCTTCTATGGCTACACCTTC.

The chain couples TRBV5-6 to TRBJ1-2; 8 bases agree with TRBD1. V was pared by 2 bases and J by 5 bases, with 5 bases of the junction left unmatched. Germline CDR1 is SGHDT and CDR2 is YYEEEE. The CDR3 sequence is 14 residues long. The CDR3 DNA follows: TGTGCCAGCAGCTTATCTAGGACAGGGTATGGCTACACCTTC. Amino acids: CASSLSRTGYGYTF.

The chain is built from TRBV6-5 and TRBJ1-2, with 7 bases identical to TRBD1. The length of the CDR3 is 14 residues. With 10 bases clipped from V and 5 bases from J, the junction kept 13 bases outside the gene matches. Germline V gene data show CDR1 as MNHEY and CDR2 as SVGAGI. CDR3 in amino acids: CATARQGFSYGYTF. CDR3 DNA sequence: TGTGCCACCGCCCGACAGGGCTTTAGTTATGGCTACACCTTC.

The chain couples TRBV10-3 to TRBJ1-1; the D is unclear. Germline-derived CDR1 and CDR2 are ENHRY and SYGVKD. This CDR3 is 12 amino acids long. Trimming cost V 10 bases and J 0 bases, with 9 bases left between them. The CDR3 nucleotides read TGTGCCACCCGAGGGCTGAACACTGAAGCTTTCTTT. Translating gives CATRGLNTEAFF.

This chain joins TRBV19 and TRBJ2-2; 12 positions agree with TRBD2. Germline loops: CDR1 LNHDA, CDR2 SQIVND (reference sequence). The V segment lost 4 bases and the J segment 6 bases; nucleotides outside the gene matches: 3. CDR3 length: 15 amino acids. CDR3 DNA sequence: TGTGCCAGTAGTACTAGCGGGAGGGCTTCCGGGGAGCTGTTTTTT. Translated: CASSTSGRASGELFF.

This chain uses TRBV5-1 with TRBJ1-1; D is unclear. Trimming shortened V by 2 bases and J by 1 base, and 15 bases separated the two germline ends. CDR3 length: 16 residues. Germline CDR1 and CDR2: SGHRS and YFSETQ. CDR3 coding DNA: TGCGCCAGCAGCTTCAATAATATATACTCGAACACTGAAGCTTTCTTT. Translation: CASSFNNIYSNTEAFF.

This chain links TRBV7-2 with TRBJ2-7; 10 nucleotides match TRBD1. This CDR3 has 15 amino acids. The germline V gene has CDR1 SGHTA and CDR2 FQGNSA. Losses at the gene ends were 5 bases for V and 3 bases for J; bases not matched to a gene: 7. CDR3 nucleotide sequence: TGTGCCAGCAGCCACCCCGGGACAGGGGACTACGAGCAGTACTTC. Amino acids: CASSHPGTGDYEQYF.

The V and J genes are TRBV30 and TRBJ1-5, with D perhaps TRBD1 (5 bases). This CDR3 is built from 14 residues. V gave up 2 bases and J gave up 0 bases, with 8 bases separating them. Germline assignment: CDR1 GTSNPN and CDR2 SVGIG (reference sequence). CDR3 loop: CAWSWGISNQPQHF. Written as DNA, the CDR3 is TGTGCCTGGAGTTGGGGCATTAGCAATCAGCCCCAGCATTTT.